Below are 27 T cell receptor beta chains sequenced from a single sample in a study of shared T cell receptors in the human thymus. Using immunoSEQ multiplex PCR, the repertoire was profiled, and TCRdb retains in-frame clones only, with some absent. The table shows approximately 760,000 clones, with around 85% occurring only once. The same data also went into a second study, on human thymus T cells.

The sequenced material came from thymocytes. These receptors came from a girl in the first two years of life with a congenital heart defect.

V is TRBV11-2 and J is TRBJ2-3; TRBD1 is a possible D gene (6 bases). The CDR3 has 19 amino acids. The germline V and J ends were trimmed by 4 bases and 0 bases, with 23 bases remaining between them. CDR1 is SGHAT, CDR2 FQNNGV, per germline. CDR3 bases: TGTGCCAGCAGCTCGAGGGGGATCTATTCCTATTCTAGCACAGATACGCAGTATTTT. This codes for CASSSRGIYSYSSTDTQYF.

This chain uses TRBV9 with TRBJ2-3, with D perhaps matching TRBD2 (5 bases). The germline CDR1 and CDR2 sequences are SGDLS and YYNGEE. CDR3 size: 15 residues. With 2 bases removed from V and 3 bases from J, the gap between germline ends came to 13 bases. The CDR3 reads CASSVSAGLTDTQYF. The CDR3 DNA reads TGTGCCAGCAGCGTGTCGGCGGGTTTGACAGATACGCAGTATTTT.

The genes are TRBV27 and TRBJ1-4; TRBD1 might be the D (5 bases). Trimming took 10 bases from V and 5 from J, leaving 17 bases between them. Per the germline V gene, CDR1 is MNHEY and CDR2 is SMNVEV (reference sequence). The CDR3 is 14 amino acids. The CDR3 sequence is CATSPKSGNEKLFF. The DNA of the CDR3 is TGTGCCACCAGCCCCAAGTCAGGGAATGAAAAACTGTTTTTT.

V usage is TRBV20-1 and J usage is TRBJ2-7; TRBD2 is a possible D gene (5 bases). Trimming cost V 5 bases and J 6 bases, with 8 bases left between them. From germline, CDR1 is DFQATT and CDR2 SNEGSKA (reference sequence). The CDR3 consists of 10 residues. The CDR3 loop reads CSAPGSEQYF. For the CDR3, the DNA is TGCAGTGCTCCTGGGAGCGAGCAGTACTTC.

The chain is built from TRBV5-5 and TRBJ1-1; possible D gene TRBD1, 6 bases. Germline V gives CDR1 SGHKS, CDR2 YYEKEE (reference sequence). V was pared by 4 bases and J by 1 base, with 26 bases between. This CDR3 spans 19 amino acids. The CDR3 DNA sequence: TGTGCCAGCAGCCTAGTTCGACAGGCTGTGGAGGTTAGGAACACTGAAGCTTTCTTT. Its protein is CASSLVRQAVEVRNTEAFF.

This clone was seen only a few times. The chain has TRBV6-1 and TRBJ1-4; TRBD1 aligns across 7 bases. Trimming took 3 bases from V and 0 from J; bases not matched to a gene: 10. Germline V CDR1 and CDR2: MNHNS, SASEGT. The CDR3 is made up of 18 amino acids. CDR3 coding DNA: TGTGCCAGCAGTGAGGGGGGACAGAGTTCTGCAACTAATGAAAAACTGTTTTTT. Translation gives CASSEGGQSSATNEKLFF.

The genes are TRBV4-1 and TRBJ2-2, with 9 bases identical to TRBD1. This CDR3 has 17 residues. Per germline, CDR1 MGHRA and CDR2 YSYEKL. The junction had 6 bases not matched to a gene; V was cut back by 0 bases and J by 4 bases. The CDR3 spells CASSQERQGGGTGELFF. DNA for the CDR3: TGCGCCAGCAGCCAAGAACGACAGGGGGGAGGCACCGGGGAGCTGTTTTTT.

The V and J genes are TRBV7-9 and TRBJ1-5; 8 nucleotides align to TRBD1. Germline assignment: CDR1 SEHNR and CDR2 FQNEAQ (reference sequence). The CDR3 is made up of 18 amino acids. V trimming: 5 bases; J trimming: 0 bases; junction bases outside the gene matches: 12. CDR3 region: CASSPQGAGRYSNQPQHF. In DNA form, the CDR3 reads TGTGCCAGCAGCCCCCAGGGGGCCGGCAGGTATAGCAATCAGCCCCAGCATTTT.

The V call is TRBV5-4, the J call TRBJ2-7; tentative D call: TRBD1 (5 bases). Germline assignment: CDR1 SGHNT and CDR2 YYREEE (reference sequence). V gave up 3 bases and J gave up 7 bases, with 20 bases separating them. This CDR3 is built from 15 residues. This CDR3 reads CASSSGPLSTLEQYF. For the CDR3, the DNA is TGTGCCAGCAGCTCAGGGCCTCTATCCACCTTGGAGCAGTACTTC. The variable domain in full, completed from reference TRBV5-4 and TRBJ2-7, reads ETGVTQSPTHLIKTRGQQVTLRCSSQSGHNTVSWYQQALGQGPQFIFQYYREEENGRGNFPPRFSGLQFPNYSSELNVNALELDDSALYLCASSSGPLSTLEQYFGPGTRLTVT.

This rearrangement joins TRBV4-3 to TRBJ2-2, with D possibly being TRBD1 (8 bases). There are 19 residues in the CDR3. V gave up 1 base and J gave up 6 bases, with 24 bases separating them. Germline assignment: CDR1 LGHNA and CDR2 YSLEER. CDR3 region: CASSQGEGLQGVVSGELFF. The DNA for the CDR3 is TGCGCCAGCAGCCAAGGGGAGGGGTTACAGGGGGTCGTTTCCGGGGAGCTGTTTTTT.

The genes are TRBV7-2 and TRBJ2-4, with D perhaps matching TRBD2 (6 bases). V was pared by 6 bases and J by 0 bases, with 12 bases between. The germline V gene encodes CDR1 SGHTA and CDR2 FQGNSA. The CDR3 covers 15 residues. The CDR3 loop reads CASRGGGLAKNIQYF. As DNA, the CDR3 is TGTGCCAGCAGGGGAGGCGGGTTAGCCAAAAACATTCAGTACTTC.

V gene TRBV28 combines with J gene TRBJ1-5; possible D gene TRBD1, 5 bases. Trimming shortened V by 2 bases and J by 4 bases, and 12 bases separated the two germline ends. CDR1 is MDHEN and CDR2 is SYDVKM in the germline V gene. This CDR3 is 15 amino acids long. This CDR3 reads CASSLNSGDNQPQHF. CDR3 sequence (DNA): TGTGCCAGCAGTTTAAATTCGGGGGATAATCAGCCCCAGCATTTT.

V and J are TRBV6-5 and TRBJ1-6; D ambiguous. This CDR3 has 16 residues. V was clipped by 1 base and J by 7 bases, with 14 bases between them. Per the germline V gene, CDR1 is MNHEY and CDR2 is SVGAGI. CDR3 coding DNA: TGTGCCAGCAGTTACTTCTCAGGCATTCCAAATTCACCCCTCCACTTT. This translates into CASSYFSGIPNSPLHF.

The chain employs TRBV30 and TRBJ2-2; 12 bases align to TRBD1. V shed 0 bases and J 7 bases; nucleotides not matched to a gene: 6. This CDR3 is 16 amino acids long. The V gene's germline CDR1 is GTSNPN and CDR2 SVGIG (reference sequence). This chain's CDR3 is CAWSVRGQGAVGELFF. The CDR3 DNA reads TGTGCCTGGAGTGTTCGGGGACAGGGGGCGGTCGGGGAGCTGTTTTTT.

The J gene is TRBJ2-2, the V gene TRBV10-1; 9 nucleotides align to TRBD1. Germline V lookup: CDR1 WNHNN, CDR2 SYGVQD (reference sequence). Germline trimming cut 4 bases from V and 3 bases from J; bases unmatched to any gene: 9. The CDR3 runs to 17 residues. CDR3 DNA: TGCGCCAGCAGTGGTGCACAGGGGGCCCTTTACACCGGGGAGCTGTTTTTT. This encodes CASSGAQGALYTGELFF.

The J gene is TRBJ1-4, the V gene TRBV7-2, with D possibly being TRBD1 (5 bases). CDR3 size: 19 residues. V gave up 2 bases and J gave up 7 bases, with 26 bases separating them. Germline-derived CDR1 and CDR2 are SGHTA and FQGNSA. The CDR3 sequence is CASSLWAGPPRGSGEKLFF. The DNA for the CDR3 is TGTGCCAGCAGCTTATGGGCAGGGCCACCGCGGGGGTCGGGTGAAAAACTGTTTTTT.

The V call is TRBV30, the J call TRBJ2-7; 9 nucleotides match TRBD1. With V trimmed by 2 bases and J by 2 bases, 19 bases remained unmatched. Germline V lookup: CDR1 GTSNPN, CDR2 SVGIG (reference sequence). The CDR3 runs to 19 residues. The CDR3 nucleotides are TGTGCCTGGAGTCAGGGGACTGGTCGACAGGGGGACCTTACCTACGAGCAGTACTTC. It is translated as CAWSQGTGRQGDLTYEQYF.

This rearrangement joins TRBV7-9 to TRBJ1-1; 8 nucleotides match TRBD1. The CDR3 covers 14 residues. The germline V gene has CDR1 SEHNR and CDR2 FQNEAQ (reference sequence). V gave up 1 base and J gave up 8 bases; unmatched junction bases: 6. CDR3 DNA sequence: TGTGCCAGCAGCTTAGACGGCAGGGGGCAGGAAGCTTTCTTT. Its protein product is CASSLDGRGQEAFF.

The V gene is TRBV28, the J gene TRBJ2-1; weak D call: TRBD2 (5 bases). The germline V and J ends were trimmed by 7 bases and 4 bases, with 17 bases remaining between them. The CDR3 spans 15 residues. Germline V gene sequence: CDR1 MDHEN, CDR2 SYDVKM. This CDR3 reads CASTNRTLDYNEQFF. In nucleotides, the CDR3 is TGTGCCAGCACCAATCGGACTTTAGATTACAATGAGCAGTTCTTC.

The V call is TRBV5-6, the J call TRBJ1-1; no firm D call. Deletions cut 2 bases from V and 3 bases from J, with 8 bases between. CDR1 is SGHDT and CDR2 is YYEEEE in the germline V gene. The CDR3 runs to 13 residues. Here the CDR3 DNA reads TGTGCCAGCAGCTTAGACACAGACACTGAAGCTTTCTTT. Protein sequence: CASSLDTDTEAFF.

The V and J genes are TRBV9 and TRBJ2-1, with 7 bases aligning to TRBD1. There are 16 residues in the CDR3. The germline V gene has CDR1 SGDLS and CDR2 YYNGEE. The ends lost 2 bases at V and 2 bases at J; junction bases unmatched: 7. For the CDR3, the DNA is TGTGCCAGCAGCGTTGCAGGGGGTCGGCCCTACAATGAGCAGTTCTTC. Translating gives CASSVAGGRPYNEQFF. The complete variable domain, with remaining parts taken from reference TRBV9 and TRBJ2-1, reads DSGVTQTPKHLITATGQRVTLRCSPRSGDLSVYWYQQSLDQGLQFLIQYYNGEERAKGNILERFSAQQFPDLHSELNLSSLELGDSALYFCASSVAGGRPYNEQFFGPGTRLTVL.

The rearrangement uses TRBV5-1 and TRBJ1-2, with a weak D call TRBD1 (6 bases). V was pared by 2 bases and J by 3 bases, with 14 bases between. The V gene's germline CDR1 is SGHRS and CDR2 YFSETQ. The CDR3 totals 15 residues. CDR3 in DNA: TGCGCCAGCAGCTTTACAGGGCTGAGGGACTATGGCTACACCTTC. Its protein is CASSFTGLRDYGYTF. Full variable domain (missing parts from reference TRBV5-1 and TRBJ1-2): KAGVTQTPRYLIKTRGQQVTLSCSPISGHRSVSWYQQTPGQGLQFLFEYFSETQRNKGNFPGRFSGRQFSNSRSEMNVSTLELGDSALYLCASSFTGLRDYGYTFGSGTRLTVV.

The J gene is TRBJ2-3, the V gene TRBV19; 9 bases map to TRBD2. The ends lost 3 bases at V and 2 bases at J; junction bases unmatched: 3. Germline assignment: CDR1 LNHDA and CDR2 SQIVND (reference sequence). The CDR3 spans 15 residues. DNA for the CDR3: TGTGCCAGTAGTATGGAGCGGGGGGACACAGATACGCAGTATTTT. Translated: CASSMERGDTDTQYF.

The genes are TRBV2 and TRBJ2-3; 10 bases are shared with TRBD1. The CDR3 extends over 18 amino acids. With 9 bases clipped from V and 1 base from J, the junction kept 16 bases outside the gene matches. Germline CDR1 SNHLY, CDR2 FYNNEI. The CDR3, as DNA: TGTGCCAGAGCCCATCGGGGGACAGGGGATCCCCGCACAGATACGCAGTATTTT. Its protein product is CARAHRGTGDPRTDTQYF.

The chain links TRBV9 to TRBJ2-2; D possibly corresponds to TRBD2 (6 bases). V lost 0 bases to trimming and J lost 2 bases, with 8 bases between them. This CDR3 has 15 residues. Per germline, CDR1 SGDLS and CDR2 YYNGEE. Here the CDR3 reads CASSVEGGNTGELFF. The CDR3 coding sequence is TGTGCCAGCAGCGTAGAGGGAGGCAACACCGGGGAGCTGTTTTTT.

The gene calls are TRBV9 and TRBJ2-1; D is undetermined. V lost 2 bases, J lost 3 bases, and 9 bases lay in between. The CDR3 covers 14 residues. The V gene's germline CDR1 is SGDLS and CDR2 YYNGEE. The CDR3 DNA reads as TGTGCCAGCAGCGTTTCAAGGAGCTACAATGAGCAGTTCTTC. The encoded protein is CASSVSRSYNEQFF.

The rearrangement uses TRBV10-3 and TRBJ2-6; TRBD1 matches at 11 bases. Germline lookup yields CDR1 ENHRY and CDR2 SYGVKD. The junction had 4 bases not matched to a gene; V was cut back by 3 bases and J by 3 bases. CDR3 length: 17 amino acids. The CDR3 is CAISEGQGAVGANVLTF. CDR3 sequence (DNA): TGTGCCATCAGTGAAGGACAGGGGGCAGTTGGGGCCAACGTCCTGACTTTC.